Listed below are T cell receptor beta chains from one sample, sequenced in a study of identical twins. MiXCR, applied by TCRdb to the 5' RACE reads, yields one record per CDR3 protein. The data contain fewer than 650,000 distinct CDR3 sequences, 9.6% of them singletons. The same data also contributed to another study, on yellow fever vaccine responses in identical twins.

Sequenced: PBMCs. The receptors shown here come from a woman aged 18-29 years in good health. CDR3s include the opening cysteine and the closing phenylalanine or tryptophan. Each record gives: V gene, clone size, D gene, J gene, CDR3 DNA, CDR3 protein. The D gene is left open where the match is weak. Clone size is shown for a subset of rows, as once, few, many or a class of expanded clone.

V gene: TRBV28
clone size: .
D gene: .
J gene: TRBJ2-7
CDR3 DNA: TGTGCCAGCACCCTTGGGTCCGTCTCCCGTGGGGGTTACGAGCAGTACTTC
CDR3 protein: CASTLGSVSRGGYEQYF

V gene: TRBV9
clone size: few
D gene: .
J gene: TRBJ2-2
CDR3 DNA: TGTGCCAGCAGCGTAGATGTCGGGGAGCTGTTTTTT
CDR3 protein: CASSVDVGELFF

V gene: TRBV20-1
clone size: many
D gene: .
J gene: TRBJ2-7
CDR3 DNA: TGCAGTGCTAGAGATTATGTGGAGAGCTCCTACGAGCAGTACTTC
CDR3 protein: CSARDYVESSYEQYF

V gene: TRBV5-1
clone size: few
D gene: TRBD2
J gene: TRBJ2-5
CDR3 DNA: TGCGCCAGCAGCGTCCCGGGACTAGCGGGAGTACAAGAGACCCAGTACTTC
CDR3 protein: CASSVPGLAGVQETQYF

V gene: TRBV7-8
clone size: .
D gene: TRBD2
J gene: TRBJ2-4
CDR3 DNA: TGTGCCAGCAGTCTGGGGCGGGAGGGCCTCGTAAGGCTAGCCAAAAACATTCAGTACTTC
CDR3 protein: CASSLGREGLVRLAKNIQYF

V gene: TRBV10-1
clone size: many
D gene: TRBD2
J gene: TRBJ2-1
CDR3 DNA: TGCGCCAGCAGTGAGGGACTAGCGGTTGGGGAGCAGTTCTTC
CDR3 protein: CASSEGLAVGEQFF

V gene: TRBV24-1
clone size: many
D gene: TRBD1
J gene: TRBJ2-7
CDR3 DNA: TGTGCCACCAGTGATCGCCGGGACAGGTCCTACGAGCAGTACTTC
CDR3 protein: CATSDRRDRSYEQYF

V gene: TRBV6-2/TRBV6-3
clone size: .
D gene: .
J gene: TRBJ2-1
CDR3 DNA: TGTGCCAGCAGTTACGAGGCCTCCTACAATGAGCAGTTCTTC
CDR3 protein: CASSYEASYNEQFF

V gene: TRBV20-1
clone size: .
D gene: .
J gene: TRBJ2-5
CDR3 DNA: TGCAGTGCTCCCGGGAGCAGCCGCCTTGAGACCCAGTACTTC
CDR3 protein: CSAPGSSRLETQYF

V gene: TRBV6-1
clone size: .
D gene: .
J gene: TRBJ2-4
CDR3 DNA: TGTGCCAGCAGTGATAGTGGGACCCCCAAAAACATTCAGTACTTC
CDR3 protein: CASSDSGTPKNIQYF

V gene: TRBV4-3
clone size: few
D gene: .
J gene: TRBJ2-7
CDR3 DNA: TGCGCCAGCAGCCAAGATCCAACCGGGAACTCCTACGAGCAGTACTTC
CDR3 protein: CASSQDPTGNSYEQYF

V gene: TRBV29-1
clone size: many
D gene: .
J gene: TRBJ2-7
CDR3 DNA: TGCAGCGTTGTTAGCGTTCCCTACGAGCAGTACTTC
CDR3 protein: CSVVSVPYEQYF

V gene: TRBV7-9
clone size: .
D gene: TRBD2
J gene: TRBJ2-7
CDR3 DNA: TGTGCCAGCAGCCCTAGCGGGAGCGTCTACGAGCAGTACTTC
CDR3 protein: CASSPSGSVYEQYF

V gene: TRBV15
clone size: many
D gene: .
J gene: TRBJ1-1
CDR3 DNA: TGTGCCACCAGCAGAGATCAGGAGGGGCAGGCTTTCTTT
CDR3 protein: CATSRDQEGQAFF

V gene: TRBV3-1
clone size: many
D gene: .
J gene: TRBJ2-2
CDR3 DNA: TGTGCCAGCAGCCAGTACACCGGGGAGCTGTTTTTT
CDR3 protein: CASSQYTGELFF

V gene: TRBV12-3/TRBV12-4
clone size: few
D gene: .
J gene: TRBJ2-7
CDR3 DNA: TGTGCCAGCAGTCAAAACCCCTACGAGCAGTACTTC
CDR3 protein: CASSQNPYEQYF

V gene: TRBV3-1
clone size: .
D gene: TRBD2
J gene: TRBJ2-3
CDR3 DNA: TGTGCCAGCAGCCAGGCGGGGGGGTCAGATACGCAGTATTTT
CDR3 protein: CASSQAGGSDTQYF

V gene: TRBV7-7
clone size: few
D gene: TRBD1
J gene: TRBJ2-5
CDR3 DNA: TGTGCTAGCAGCTTAGCCCCCCCCTACCGACAGGGGCCGGGAGAGACCCAGTACTTC
CDR3 protein: CASSLAPPYRQGPGETQYF

V gene: TRBV12-5
clone size: many
D gene: .
J gene: TRBJ2-1
CDR3 DNA: TGTGCTAGTGGTTTGACGACTGGGGGGATTGAGCAGTTCTTC
CDR3 protein: CASGLTTGGIEQFF

V gene: TRBV4-1
clone size: .
D gene: .
J gene: TRBJ2-5
CDR3 DNA: TGCGTCAGCAGCCAAGAGGAACAAGAGACCCAGTACTTC
CDR3 protein: CVSSQEEQETQYF

V gene: TRBV7-2
clone size: few
D gene: TRBD2
J gene: TRBJ2-7
CDR3 DNA: TGTGCCAGCAGCGAAGCGGGACCAAGCTCCTACGAGCAGTACTTC
CDR3 protein: CASSEAGPSSYEQYF

V gene: TRBV28
clone size: .
D gene: TRBD1
J gene: TRBJ2-7
CDR3 DNA: TGTGCCAGCAGAACCCGGGACAGGTTTTCCTACGAGCAGTACTTC
CDR3 protein: CASRTRDRFSYEQYF

V gene: TRBV24-1
clone size: few
D gene: TRBD1
J gene: TRBJ1-2
CDR3 DNA: TGTGCCACCAGTATCCGGGACAGGATCGGCTACACCTTC
CDR3 protein: CATSIRDRIGYTF

V gene: TRBV27
clone size: .
D gene: .
J gene: TRBJ2-7
CDR3 DNA: TGTGCCAGCAGTTTATCGGTGGGCTCCTACGAGCAGTACTTC
CDR3 protein: CASSLSVGSYEQYF

V gene: TRBV3-1
clone size: few
D gene: TRBD2
J gene: TRBJ2-7
CDR3 DNA: TGTGCCAGCAGCCACACTAGCGGTCACTCCTACGAGCAGTACTTC
CDR3 protein: CASSHTSGHSYEQYF

V gene: TRBV7-9
clone size: many
D gene: .
J gene: TRBJ2-6
CDR3 DNA: TGTGCCAATTCGGACAGCTCTGGGGCCAACGTCCTGACTTTC
CDR3 protein: CANSDSSGANVLTF

V gene: TRBV5-1
clone size: many
D gene: TRBD1
J gene: TRBJ1-2
CDR3 DNA: TGCGCCAGCAGCAAACCGGGACAGGGGAGAGAAGGCTACACCTTC
CDR3 protein: CASSKPGQGREGYTF

V gene: TRBV12-3/TRBV12-4
clone size: many
D gene: .
J gene: TRBJ1-1
CDR3 DNA: TGTGCCAGCAGTCAACTGCCCCAGGGGAGCACTGAAGCTTTCTTT
CDR3 protein: CASSQLPQGSTEAFF

V gene: TRBV12-3/TRBV12-4
clone size: .
D gene: TRBD2
J gene: TRBJ2-1
CDR3 DNA: TGTGCCAGCAGTCAGGGACTGGGACTAGCGGGGTATGAGCAGTTCTTC
CDR3 protein: CASSQGLGLAGYEQFF

V gene: TRBV2
clone size: .
D gene: .
J gene: TRBJ2-7
CDR3 DNA: TGTGCCAGCCGCCCCCCTTCCCCCTACGAGCAGTACTTC
CDR3 protein: CASRPPSPYEQYF

V gene: TRBV9
clone size: many
D gene: .
J gene: TRBJ2-1
CDR3 DNA: TGTGCCAGCAGTGTCGACGGGTCCTACAATGAGCAGTTCTTC
CDR3 protein: CASSVDGSYNEQFF

V gene: TRBV7-9
clone size: .
D gene: .
J gene: TRBJ2-7
CDR3 DNA: TGTGCCAGCAGCTTAGCGTTCGAAGAGCAGTACTTC
CDR3 protein: CASSLAFEEQYF

V gene: TRBV4-1
clone size: .
D gene: .
J gene: TRBJ2-7
CDR3 DNA: TGCGCCAGCAGCCAAGATGCTACGGACTACGAGCAGTACTTC
CDR3 protein: CASSQDATDYEQYF

V gene: TRBV4-3
clone size: many
D gene: TRBD1
J gene: TRBJ1-1
CDR3 DNA: TGCGCCAGCAGCCAAGAGTGGACAGGGGGCGGAGACACTGAAGCTTTCTTT
CDR3 protein: CASSQEWTGGGDTEAFF

V gene: TRBV11-2
clone size: few
D gene: TRBD1
J gene: TRBJ2-2
CDR3 DNA: TGTGCCAGCAGCCTGGGACAGGCTAGGACCGGGGAGCTGTTTTTT
CDR3 protein: CASSLGQARTGELFF

V gene: TRBV2
clone size: many
D gene: TRBD1
J gene: TRBJ1-1
CDR3 DNA: TGTGCCAGCAGCACACAGGGGAAGAACACTGAAGCTTTCTTT
CDR3 protein: CASSTQGKNTEAFF

V gene: TRBV4-3
clone size: many
D gene: TRBD1
J gene: TRBJ2-6
CDR3 DNA: TGCGCCAGCAGCCCGGACAGGGGTACTGGGGCCAACGTCCTGACTTTC
CDR3 protein: CASSPDRGTGANVLTF

V gene: TRBV29-1
clone size: many
D gene: TRBD1
J gene: TRBJ2-5
CDR3 DNA: TGCAGCGTTGAAGGCTACAGGGGGCAAGGAGAGACCCAGTACTTC
CDR3 protein: CSVEGYRGQGETQYF

V gene: TRBV29-1
clone size: .
D gene: TRBD2
J gene: TRBJ2-5
CDR3 DNA: TGCAGCGTTGGAGTAGCGGGGGGGGGGGAGACCCAGTACTTC
CDR3 protein: CSVGVAGGGETQYF

V gene: TRBV4-3
clone size: many
D gene: .
J gene: TRBJ2-7
CDR3 DNA: TGCGCCAGCAGCCAGAGTCGGTACTACGAGCAGTACTTC
CDR3 protein: CASSQSRYYEQYF

V gene: TRBV4-3
clone size: few
D gene: TRBD1
J gene: TRBJ1-4
CDR3 DNA: TGCGCCAGCAGCCAAGATCCGGGACAGCCTAATGAAAAACTGTTTTTT
CDR3 protein: CASSQDPGQPNEKLFF

V gene: TRBV12-3/TRBV12-4
clone size: many
D gene: TRBD2
J gene: TRBJ2-5
CDR3 DNA: TGTGCCAGCAGTTCCGGACTAGCGGGACAAGAGACCCAGTACTTC
CDR3 protein: CASSSGLAGQETQYF

V gene: TRBV12-3/TRBV12-4
clone size: .
D gene: TRBD2
J gene: TRBJ2-5
CDR3 DNA: TGTTCCAGCAGGCCCACTAGCGGAGGGGGGGAGACCCAGTACTTC
CDR3 protein: CSSRPTSGGGETQYF

V gene: TRBV7-2
clone size: few
D gene: TRBD1
J gene: TRBJ2-1
CDR3 DNA: TGTGCCAGCAGCTCAGGGGGTATATTCTACAATGAGCAGTTCTTC
CDR3 protein: CASSSGGIFYNEQFF

V gene: TRBV27
clone size: .
D gene: TRBD1
J gene: TRBJ2-7
CDR3 DNA: TGTGCCAGCAGTTACGAAGCCCCGGGACAGTCCTACGAGCAGTACTTC
CDR3 protein: CASSYEAPGQSYEQYF

V gene: TRBV29-1
clone size: few
D gene: .
J gene: TRBJ2-3
CDR3 DNA: TGCAGCGTTGCTCAACCGGGACTCCCACGGGGTACGCAGTATTTT
CDR3 protein: CSVAQPGLPRGTQYF

V gene: TRBV5-1
clone size: few
D gene: .
J gene: TRBJ2-5
CDR3 DNA: TGCGCCAGCAGCTGGGAGGGGACAACCGCTTACCAACAAGAGACCCAGTACTTC
CDR3 protein: CASSWEGTTAYQQETQYF